Listed here are 23 T cell receptor beta chains from one sample, sequenced in a study of OX40 agonist ivuxolimab in advanced cancers. Libraries were prepared by immunoSEQ multiplex PCR; TCRdb keeps only in-frame clonotypes and omits some of them. This sample has about 82,000 clones, with around 84% found just once. The material was CD4+ or CD8+ T cells sorted from blood, obtained in a trial of the OX40 agonist ivuxolimab. These receptors came from an adult with an advanced solid tumor such as melanoma, head and neck, liver or kidney cancer.

This chain connects TRBV29-1 to TRBJ1-5; D remains ambiguous. This CDR3 has 13 residues. The V and J ends lost 3 bases and 0 bases respectively, with 6 bases between them. Per the germline V gene, CDR1 is SQVTM and CDR2 is ANQGSEA. The CDR3 spells CSVEHPSNQPQHF. CDR3 bases: TGCAGCGTTGAGCACCCTAGCAATCAGCCCCAGCATTTT.

The chain recombines TRBV11-1 with TRBJ1-1; 7 bases align to TRBD1. This CDR3 is 15 amino acids long. The J segment lost 4 bases and the V segment lost 7 bases, leaving 12 bases of the junction unmatched. Germline V gives CDR1 SGHAT, CDR2 FQDESV (reference sequence). The CDR3 here is CASTLRTGESTEAFF. The CDR3 region has the DNA TGTGCCAGCACCCTACGGACAGGTGAGAGCACTGAAGCTTTCTTT. Combining the CDR3 with reference TRBV11-1 and TRBJ1-1 gives the whole variable domain EAEVAQSPRYKITEKSQAVAFWCDPISGHATLYWYRQILGQGPELLVQFQDESVVDDSQLPKDRFSAERLKGVDSTLKIQPAELGDSAMYLCASTLRTGESTEAFFGQGTRLTVV.

This clone was recorded only once. The rearrangement links TRBV25-1 to TRBJ2-5; 7 bases align to TRBD1. With 6 bases clipped from V and 3 bases from J, the junction kept 4 bases outside the gene matches. The CDR3 loop spans 13 amino acids. The germline gives CDR1 MGHDK, CDR2 SYGVNS. The CDR3 region has the DNA TGTGCCAGCAGGACCGGGACAGAAGAGACCCAGTACTTC. Translating it yields CASRTGTEETQYF. The entire variable domain, with the rest obtained from reference TRBV25-1 and TRBJ2-5, is as follows: EADIYQTPRYLVIGTGKKITLECSQTMGHDKMYWYQQDPGMELHLIHYSYGVNSTEKGDLSSESTVSRIRTEHFPLTLESARPSHTSQYLCASRTGTEETQYFGPGTRLLVL.

The gene calls are TRBV5-1 and TRBJ2-1; 11 positions agree with TRBD2. V dropped 2 bases and J dropped 9; count of bases not matched to a gene: 7. The CDR3 contains 15 residues. Germline V gene lookup returns CDR1 SGHRS and CDR2 YFSETQ. The CDR3, as DNA: TGCGCCAGCAGCTTCCTAGCGGGAGGTGCCCGTGAGCAGTTCTTC. It encodes CASSFLAGGAREQFF.

CDR3 region: CASSPGLGVSDTQYF. DNA of the CDR3: TGTGCCAGCAGCCCGGGACTAGGAGTCTCAGATACGCAGTATTTT. The gene calls are TRBV27 and TRBJ2-3; TRBD2 matches at 8 bases. Looked up from germline, CDR1 is MNHEY and CDR2 is SMNVEV (reference sequence). The CDR3 covers 15 residues. With V trimmed by 6 bases and J by 4 bases, 9 bases remained unmatched.

The chain recombines TRBV5-6 with TRBJ2-5; D uncertain. CDR3 length equals 11 residues. The V end lost 1 base, the J end lost 2 bases, and 0 bases lay between the germline ends. Germline values: CDR1 SGHDT, CDR2 YYEEEE. The CDR3: CASSLQETQYF. CDR3 bases: TGTGCCAGCAGCTTGCAAGAGACCCAGTACTTC.

This clone was detected a few times. The chain is built from TRBV12-5 and TRBJ1-5; 9 nucleotides line up with TRBD1. CDR3 length: 14 residues. Germline CDR1 reads LGHNT; CDR2 reads FRNRAP. V shed 4 bases and J 7 bases; nucleotides not matched to a gene: 5. CDR3 bases: TGTGCTAGTGGTTCTGGACAGGGGAACCAGCCCCAGCATTTT. It specifies CASGSGQGNQPQHF.

CDR3: CAAGGGNTEAFF. The DNA of the CDR3 is TGTGCCGCCGGGGGAGGGAACACTGAAGCTTTCTTT. The V call is TRBV6-6, the J call TRBJ1-1, with D perhaps matching TRBD1 (5 bases). V was clipped by 11 bases and J by 1 base, with 11 bases between them. Per the germline V gene, CDR1 is MNHNY and CDR2 is SVGAGI (reference sequence). The length of the CDR3 is 12 residues.

The V gene is TRBV9, the J gene TRBJ1-5; D remains unclear. Trimming removed 0 bases from V and 6 bases from J, with 10 bases in between. Germline assignment: CDR1 SGDLS and CDR2 YYNGEE. The CDR3 sequence is 14 residues long. The CDR3 spells CASSVGGVGQPQHF. The CDR3 bases are TGTGCCAGCAGCGTAGGTGGCGTAGGTCAGCCCCAGCATTTT.

The V and J genes are TRBV6-4 and TRBJ1-5, with D unclear. CDR1 and CDR2 from the germline V gene are MRHNA and SNTAGT. With 4 bases removed from V and 0 bases from J, the gap between germline ends came to 4 bases. The CDR3 consists of 13 residues. The CDR3 loop reads CASSVTSNQPQHF. The CDR3 nucleotides are TGTGCCAGCAGTGTAACTAGCAATCAGCCCCAGCATTTT.

The gene calls are TRBV4-1 and TRBJ1-1; D not resolved. Germline lookup yields CDR1 MGHRA and CDR2 YSYEKL. Trimming cost V 0 bases and J 0 bases, with 8 bases left between them. CDR3 length: 15 residues. CDR3 DNA sequence: TGCGCCAGCAGCCAAGAGGGTAGAATGAACACTGAAGCTTTCTTT. Its protein is CASSQEGRMNTEAFF.

Written as DNA, the CDR3 is TGTGCCTCCCAGGGTGTCTCCTACGAGCAGTACTTC. Translated: CASQGVSYEQYF. The rearrangement joins TRBV30 to TRBJ2-7; D is perhaps TRBD1 (5 bases). The CDR3 extends over 12 amino acids. CDR1 is GTSNPN and CDR2 is SVGIG in the germline V gene (reference sequence). Trimming removed 7 bases at V and 0 bases at J, with 10 bases between.

V is TRBV9 and J is TRBJ1-6; TRBD1 agrees at 8 bases. Trimming cost V 3 bases and J 3 bases; bases outside gene matches: 8. From germline, CDR1 is SGDLS and CDR2 YYNGEE. The CDR3 loop spans 17 amino acids. The CDR3 sequence is CASSARQGPLYNSPLHF. DNA of the CDR3: TGTGCCAGCAGCGCCAGACAGGGGCCCCTCTATAATTCACCCCTCCACTTT.

This chain links TRBV29-1 with TRBJ2-1; 9 bases map to TRBD1. V dropped 6 bases and J dropped 5; count of bases not matched to a gene: 8. Germline CDR1 SQVTM, CDR2 ANQGSEA. There are 14 residues in the CDR3. The CDR3 nucleotides read TGCAGCGTCGCCATTACAGGGGGCAACAATGAGCAGTTCTTC. This encodes CSVAITGGNNEQFF.

The rearrangement links TRBV11-2 to TRBJ2-2; D remains unclear. CDR3 length equals 14 residues. CDR1 is SGHAT and CDR2 is FQNNGV in the germline V gene. V was pared by 5 bases and J by 0 bases, with 7 bases between. CDR3 sequence: CASSLSPNTGELFF. CDR3 bases: TGTGCCAGCAGCCTTTCCCCGAACACCGGGGAGCTGTTTTTT.

The gene calls are TRBV7-9 and TRBJ2-6, with D possibly matching TRBD2 (6 bases). Germline V CDR1 and CDR2: SEHNR, FQNEAQ (reference sequence). V lost 11 bases and J 2 bases, leaving 10 bases between the germline ends. There are 13 residues in the CDR3. The CDR3 bases are TGTGCCGCCCGCGGGGCTGGGGCCAACGTCCTGACTTTC. Its protein is CAARGAGANVLTF.

This rearrangement joins TRBV7-9 to TRBJ2-7, with a tentative D call TRBD1 (5 bases). From germline, CDR1 is SEHNR and CDR2 FQNEAQ (reference sequence). V lost 1 base and J lost 1, with 8 bases in between. This CDR3 contains 14 residues. The CDR3 spells CASSLVGESYEQYF. DNA for the CDR3: TGTGCCAGCAGCTTAGTAGGGGAATCCTACGAGCAGTACTTC. Supplemented by reference TRBV7-9 and TRBJ2-7, the full variable domain reads DTGVSQNPRHKITKRGQNVTFRCDPISEHNRLYWYRQTLGQGPEFLTYFQNEAQLEKSRLLSDRFSAERPKGSFSTLEIQRTEQGDSAMYLCASSLVGESYEQYFGPGTRLTVT.

The chain combines TRBV9 with TRBJ1-1; D uncertain. The germline V gene encodes CDR1 SGDLS and CDR2 YYNGEE. This CDR3 has 12 amino acids. Trimming removed 3 bases at V and 11 bases at J, with 14 bases between. CDR3 DNA sequence: TGTGCCAGCAGCGGCCTCCGGGGTCGTGCTTTCTTT. Translating it yields CASSGLRGRAFF.

This clone appeared once. The chain joins TRBV10-3 to TRBJ2-7; 8 positions match TRBD1. V gave up 2 bases and J gave up 2 bases; unmatched junction bases: 5. This CDR3 contains 15 residues. The germline V gene encodes CDR1 ENHRY and CDR2 SYGVKD. CDR3 sequence reads: CAISEIIQGAYEQYF. CDR3 bases: TGTGCCATCAGTGAGATCATACAGGGGGCCTACGAGCAGTACTTC.

The genes are TRBV4-1 and TRBJ2-1; D gene unclear. CDR1 and CDR2 (germline): MGHRA, YSYEKL. Trimming stripped 0 bases from V and 9 bases from J, with 18 bases between. The CDR3 spans 16 residues. CDR3 DNA sequence: TGCGCCAGCAGCCAAGATCCGAATAAAGGACGTTTTGAGCAGTTCTTC. This gives the protein CASSQDPNKGRFEQFF.

This clone has only one observation. The rearrangement joins TRBV19 to TRBJ1-1; D is unresolved. Trimming shortened V by 0 bases and J by 5 bases, and 10 bases separated the two germline ends. The CDR3 is 14 amino acids. Germline CDR1 reads LNHDA; CDR2 reads SQIVND (reference sequence). CDR3: CASSIDAGRTEAFF. The CDR3 nucleotides read TGTGCCAGTAGTATAGACGCAGGAAGGACTGAAGCTTTCTTT.

The chain has TRBV29-1 and TRBJ1-4; TRBD1 is a possible D gene (5 bases). The CDR3 extends over 13 amino acids. Germline loops: CDR1 SQVTM, CDR2 ANQGSEA. With 4 bases removed from V and 3 bases from J, the gap between germline ends came to 9 bases. The CDR3 nucleotides are TGCAGCGTTGCGGGGGGGGCTAATGAAAAACTGTTTTTT. Protein: CSVAGGANEKLFF.

The J gene is TRBJ1-1, the V gene TRBV9; D is possibly TRBD1 (5 bases). V lost 7 bases and J 4 bases, leaving 8 bases between the germline ends. The CDR3 sequence is 11 residues long. Germline lookup yields CDR1 SGDLS and CDR2 YYNGEE. The CDR3 DNA sequence: TGTGCCAGCGGGGGAAGCACTGAAGCTTTCTTT. This gives the protein CASGGSTEAFF.